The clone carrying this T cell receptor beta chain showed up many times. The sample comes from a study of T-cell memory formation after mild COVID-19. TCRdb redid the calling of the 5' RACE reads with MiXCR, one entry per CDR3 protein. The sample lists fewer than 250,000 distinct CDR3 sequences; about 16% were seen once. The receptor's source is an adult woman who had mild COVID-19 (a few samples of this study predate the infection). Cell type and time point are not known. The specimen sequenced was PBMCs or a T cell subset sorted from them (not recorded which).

CDR3 sequence (DNA): TGTGCCAGCAGGACGGACGTCGGAGGGGCTTTCTTT. Translation: CASRTDVGGAFF. The gene calls are TRBV6-6 and TRBJ1-1; no firm D call. V lost 6 bases and J 11 bases, leaving 16 bases between the germline ends. Germline CDR1 reads MNHNY; CDR2 reads SVGAGI (reference sequence). CDR3 size: 12 residues.